These T cell receptor beta chains were read from a single sample in a study of CDR3 diversity in severe acne. From the PCR reads, TCRdb called clonotypes with MiXCR, one entry per CDR3 protein. This sample has 85,000 to 120,000 distinct CDR3 sequences, with 51% found just once. The sequenced sample consisted of blood. Receptors were obtained from a male donor with acne. The CDR3 runs from the conserved cysteine through the conserved F or W. The D gene is left open where the match is weak. The size field is filled for only some rows; it gives once, few, many or a size class.

j_gene: TRBJ2-7
v_gene: TRBV7-9
d_gene: -
abundance: -
CDR3aa: CASQGASSYEQYF
CDR3nt: TGTGCCAGCCAAGGGGCTAGCTCCTACGAGCAGTACTTC

j_gene: TRBJ1-2
v_gene: TRBV29-1
d_gene: -
abundance: few
CDR3aa: CSVEGGLGGYTF
CDR3nt: TGCAGCGTTGAAGGAGGTCTTGGAGGCTACACCTTC

j_gene: TRBJ2-7
v_gene: TRBV11-2
d_gene: -
abundance: -
CDR3aa: CASRKPGHSSYERYF
CDR3nt: TGTGCCAGCAGGAAACCGGGACATAGCTCCTACGAGCGGTACTTC

j_gene: TRBJ1-5
v_gene: TRBV7-2
d_gene: -
abundance: medium-sized
CDR3aa: CASSLWSNSNQPQHF
CDR3nt: TGTGCCAGCAGCTTATGGTCCAATAGCAATCAGCCCCAGCATTTT

j_gene: TRBJ2-5
v_gene: TRBV24-1
d_gene: -
abundance: -
CDR3aa: CATSVLGRDQETQYF
CDR3nt: TGTGCCACCAGTGTACTCGGCAGGGACCAAGAGACCCAGTACTTC

j_gene: TRBJ1-1
v_gene: TRBV5-1
d_gene: -
abundance: many
CDR3aa: CASSSSGSNMNTEAFF
CDR3nt: TGCGCCAGCAGCTCATCTGGGTCAAACATGAACACTGAAGCTTTCTTT

j_gene: TRBJ2-3
v_gene: TRBV7-9
d_gene: -
abundance: few
CDR3aa: CASSLSSAYSDTQYF
CDR3nt: TGTGCCAGCAGCTTATCTAGCGCGTATTCAGATACGCAGTATTTT

j_gene: TRBJ1-1
v_gene: TRBV7-3
d_gene: -
abundance: many
CDR3aa: CASSLGGELGTEAFF
CDR3nt: TGTGCCAGCAGCTTGGGAGGGGAGTTAGGCACTGAAGCTTTCTTT

j_gene: TRBJ1-2
v_gene: TRBV6-5
d_gene: TRBD1
abundance: few
CDR3aa: CASQGADYGYTF
CDR3nt: TGTGCCAGCCAGGGGGCGGACTATGGCTACACCTTC

j_gene: TRBJ2-5
v_gene: TRBV15
d_gene: TRBD2
abundance: -
CDR3aa: CATSNSSGSQETQYF
CDR3nt: TGTGCCACCAGCAACTCTAGCGGGAGTCAAGAGACCCAGTACTTC

j_gene: TRBJ2-2
v_gene: TRBV25-1
d_gene: -
abundance: few
CDR3aa: CASSEGGELFF
CDR3nt: TGTGCCAGCAGTGAAGGCGGGGAGCTGTTTTTT

j_gene: TRBJ1-2
v_gene: TRBV7-9
d_gene: -
abundance: -
CDR3aa: CASRNPNIGYGYTF
CDR3nt: TGTGCCAGCAGGAACCCGAACATAGGCTATGGCTACACCTTC

j_gene: TRBJ2-7
v_gene: TRBV29-1
d_gene: TRBD2
abundance: -
CDR3aa: CSVWTSGTSYEQYF
CDR3nt: TGCAGCGTTTGGACTAGCGGGACCTCCTACGAGCAGTACTTC

j_gene: TRBJ1-4
v_gene: TRBV28
d_gene: -
abundance: few
CDR3aa: CASSTGFGGREKLFF
CDR3nt: TGTGCCAGCAGTACCGGCTTCGGTGGACGGGAAAAACTGTTTTTT

j_gene: TRBJ2-5
v_gene: TRBV5-4
d_gene: TRBD1
abundance: -
CDR3aa: CASSLAGTGLGETQYF
CDR3nt: TGTGCCAGCAGCTTGGCCGGGACAGGGCTAGGGGAGACCCAGTACTTC

j_gene: TRBJ1-1
v_gene: TRBV10-3
d_gene: TRBD1
abundance: -
CDR3aa: CAIRAGTDLLGTEAFF
CDR3nt: TGTGCCATCAGAGCAGGGACAGACCTATTGGGCACTGAAGCTTTCTTT

j_gene: TRBJ2-7
v_gene: TRBV2
d_gene: -
abundance: few
CDR3aa: CASSGDDYEQYF
CDR3nt: TGTGCCAGCAGTGGAGACGACTACGAGCAGTACTTC

j_gene: TRBJ2-3
v_gene: TRBV29-1
d_gene: -
abundance: many
CDR3aa: CSVERGLRYTQYF
CDR3nt: TGCAGCGTTGAGCGGGGCCTGCGATATACGCAGTATTTT

j_gene: TRBJ2-5
v_gene: TRBV2
d_gene: -
abundance: -
CDR3aa: CASSEHGVRGETQYF
CDR3nt: TGTGCCAGCAGTGAACATGGCGTAAGAGGAGAGACCCAGTACTTC

j_gene: TRBJ1-4
v_gene: TRBV12-3/TRBV12-4
d_gene: TRBD1
abundance: -
CDR3aa: CASNTGGTGGSEKLFF
CDR3nt: TGTGCCAGCAACACAGGGGGGACGGGGGGAAGTGAAAAACTGTTTTTT

j_gene: TRBJ2-5
v_gene: TRBV12-3/TRBV12-4
d_gene: TRBD2
abundance: -
CDR3aa: CASSFGLAGETQYF
CDR3nt: TGTGCCAGCAGTTTCGGACTAGCGGGAGAGACCCAGTACTTC

j_gene: TRBJ2-1
v_gene: TRBV10-3
d_gene: TRBD1
abundance: -
CDR3aa: CASRQGYNEQFF
CDR3nt: TGTGCCAGCAGACAGGGTTACAATGAGCAGTTCTTC

j_gene: TRBJ2-7
v_gene: TRBV6-5
d_gene: TRBD2
abundance: many
CDR3aa: CASSERDYSYEQYF
CDR3nt: TGTGCCAGCAGTGAACGGGACTACTCCTACGAGCAGTACTTC

j_gene: TRBJ2-3
v_gene: TRBV20-1
d_gene: TRBD2
abundance: -
CDR3aa: CSAPSGDYTDTQYF
CDR3nt: TGCAGTGCCCCTAGCGGGGACTACACAGATACGCAGTATTTT

j_gene: TRBJ2-7
v_gene: TRBV4-3
d_gene: TRBD1
abundance: few
CDR3aa: CASSQDETGAGYEQYF
CDR3nt: TGCGCCAGCAGCCAAGACGAGACAGGGGCAGGCTACGAGCAGTACTTC

j_gene: TRBJ2-5
v_gene: TRBV7-8
d_gene: -
abundance: many
CDR3aa: CASSLGPGETQYF
CDR3nt: TGTGCCAGCAGCTTAGGGCCAGGGGAGACCCAGTACTTC

j_gene: TRBJ1-6
v_gene: TRBV25-1
d_gene: -
abundance: many
CDR3aa: CASSMGSSSPLHF
CDR3nt: TGTGCCAGCAGTATGGGCTCAAGTTCACCCCTCCACTTT

j_gene: TRBJ2-7
v_gene: TRBV9
d_gene: TRBD1
abundance: medium-sized
CDR3aa: CASSGDSPSYEQYF
CDR3nt: TGTGCCAGCAGCGGGGACAGTCCCTCCTACGAGCAGTACTTC

j_gene: TRBJ1-3
v_gene: TRBV15
d_gene: -
abundance: few
CDR3aa: CATSSDSGPGNTIYF
CDR3nt: TGTGCCACCAGCAGTGATTCAGGGCCTGGAAACACCATATATTTT

j_gene: TRBJ2-5
v_gene: TRBV7-9
d_gene: TRBD2
abundance: few
CDR3aa: CASETSEQTQYF
CDR3nt: TGTGCCAGCGAGACTAGCGAGCAGACCCAGTACTTC

j_gene: TRBJ2-7
v_gene: TRBV2
d_gene: TRBD1
abundance: -
CDR3aa: CASRGTGDNEQYF
CDR3nt: TGTGCCAGCAGAGGGACAGGGGACAACGAGCAGTACTTC

j_gene: TRBJ1-4
v_gene: TRBV2
d_gene: -
abundance: -
CDR3aa: CASSEAGGIGEKLFF
CDR3nt: TGTGCCAGCAGTGAAGCAGGGGGAATCGGTGAAAAACTGTTTTTT

j_gene: TRBJ2-2
v_gene: TRBV15
d_gene: -
abundance: -
CDR3aa: CATNIGTGELFF
CDR3nt: TGTGCCACCAACATAGGGACAGGGGAGCTGTTTTTT

j_gene: TRBJ2-3
v_gene: TRBV10-3
d_gene: TRBD1
abundance: -
CDR3aa: CAISEVPQGNEQYF
CDR3nt: TGTGCCATCAGTGAAGTACCACAGGGGAATGAGCAGTATTTT

j_gene: TRBJ2-7
v_gene: TRBV7-6
d_gene: -
abundance: -
CDR3aa: CASSLDGGTYEQYF
CDR3nt: TGTGCCAGCAGCTTAGACGGCGGGACGTACGAGCAGTACTTC

j_gene: TRBJ1-1
v_gene: TRBV6-2/TRBV6-3
d_gene: -
abundance: -
CDR3aa: CASSSMTLEAFF
CDR3nt: TGTGCCAGCAGTTCAATGACACTTGAAGCTTTCTTT

j_gene: TRBJ2-6
v_gene: TRBV19
d_gene: -
abundance: -
CDR3aa: CASSTSGANVLTF
CDR3nt: TGTGCCAGTAGTACCTCAGGGGCCAACGTCCTGACTTTC

j_gene: TRBJ2-1
v_gene: TRBV7-6
d_gene: TRBD2
abundance: -
CDR3aa: CASSTGLATNEQFF
CDR3nt: TGTGCCAGCAGCACCGGACTAGCGACGAATGAGCAGTTCTTC

j_gene: TRBJ2-5
v_gene: TRBV2
d_gene: -
abundance: few
CDR3aa: CASSAGVQGETQYF
CDR3nt: TGTGCCAGCAGCGCAGGGGTCCAGGGGGAGACCCAGTACTTC

j_gene: TRBJ2-1
v_gene: TRBV20-1
d_gene: TRBD2
abundance: -
CDR3aa: CSARAITSGRILPYNEQFF
CDR3nt: TGCAGTGCTAGGGCTATTACTAGCGGGAGAATATTACCCTACAATGAGCAGTTCTTC

j_gene: TRBJ1-3
v_gene: TRBV28
d_gene: -
abundance: -
CDR3aa: CASSQTGRAGNTIYF
CDR3nt: TGTGCCAGCAGTCAAACAGGGAGGGCTGGAAACACCATATATTTT

j_gene: TRBJ2-3
v_gene: TRBV7-6
d_gene: -
abundance: many
CDR3aa: CASSLGKGGSDTQYF
CDR3nt: TGTGCCAGCAGCCTAGGAAAGGGTGGTTCTGATACGCAGTATTTT

j_gene: TRBJ2-7
v_gene: TRBV5-1
d_gene: TRBD2
abundance: many
CDR3aa: CASSLTGTSGKTNYEQYF
CDR3nt: TGCGCCAGCAGCTTAACCGGGACTAGCGGGAAGACAAACTACGAGCAGTACTTC

j_gene: TRBJ1-6
v_gene: TRBV2
d_gene: -
abundance: -
CDR3aa: CASSEDRPISPLHF
CDR3nt: TGTGCCAGCAGCGAAGACAGGCCCATTTCACCCCTCCACTTT

j_gene: TRBJ1-1
v_gene: TRBV11-2
d_gene: -
abundance: few
CDR3aa: CASINNGGGTEAFF
CDR3nt: TGTGCCAGCATCAACAACGGGGGTGGCACTGAAGCTTTCTTT

j_gene: TRBJ1-1
v_gene: TRBV30
d_gene: -
abundance: -
CDR3aa: CAWSAGRTHGTEAFF
CDR3nt: TGTGCCTGGAGTGCGGGTAGGACCCATGGGACTGAAGCTTTCTTT

j_gene: TRBJ1-2
v_gene: TRBV19
d_gene: -
abundance: few
CDR3aa: CAIQDSYGYGYTF
CDR3nt: TGTGCCATCCAGGACTCTTACGGCTATGGCTACACCTTC

j_gene: TRBJ2-3
v_gene: TRBV11-2
d_gene: -
abundance: many
CDR3aa: CASSLETGPRTDTQYF
CDR3nt: TGTGCCAGCAGCTTAGAAACGGGACCACGCACAGATACGCAGTATTTT

j_gene: TRBJ2-5
v_gene: TRBV12-5
d_gene: TRBD1
abundance: few
CDR3aa: CASGLDLDRKETQYF
CDR3nt: TGTGCTAGTGGTTTGGATCTGGACAGGAAGGAGACCCAGTACTTC

j_gene: TRBJ1-1
v_gene: TRBV15
d_gene: -
abundance: -
CDR3aa: CATSSWDGNTEAFF
CDR3nt: TGTGCCACCAGCAGTTGGGACGGGAACACTGAAGCTTTCTTT

j_gene: TRBJ2-7
v_gene: TRBV5-4
d_gene: -
abundance: -
CDR3aa: CASTILGF
CDR3nt: TGTGCCAGCACCATTCTTGGTTTC

j_gene: TRBJ2-7
v_gene: TRBV7-3
d_gene: TRBD2
abundance: -
CDR3aa: CASSFNVAGENEQYF
CDR3nt: TGTGCCAGCAGCTTTAATGTAGCGGGAGAAAACGAGCAGTACTTC

j_gene: TRBJ1-1
v_gene: TRBV25-1
d_gene: -
abundance: -
CDR3aa: CASSESGNAEAFF
CDR3nt: TGTGCCAGCAGTGAATCGGGGAACGCTGAAGCTTTCTTT

j_gene: TRBJ1-2
v_gene: TRBV10-3
d_gene: -
abundance: few
CDR3aa: CAIPGTGNYGYTF
CDR3nt: TGTGCCATCCCCGGCACAGGGAACTATGGCTACACCTTC